What follows are 17 T cell receptor beta chains derived from one specimen sequenced in a study of regulatory T cells in long-lasting Graves disease. Specified time point: newly diagnosed GD, antithyroid drugs for less than 3 months. PBMCs provided the RNA from which the TCR library was made. According to the study, TCR beta libraries were built with iRepertoire HTBI primers and CDR3-region Arm-PCR. TCRdb re-analysed the multiplex PCR reads in MiXCR, keeping a single row per CDR3 protein. In the table there are approximately 300,000 distinct CDR3 sequences, 18% of which are singletons. Specimen: peripheral blood mononuclear cells (PBMCs), collected at new diagnosis, from a patient treated with antithyroid drugs. The origin of the receptors is a female donor with Graves disease.

This clonotype has more than one count but fewer than ten. One base away lies a much larger clone, so this may be a sequencing read error. The chain has TRBV12-3 or TRBV12-4 and TRBJ2-2; D is perhaps TRBD1 (6 bases). V was shortened by 8 bases and J by 5 bases, with 12 bases between the two germline ends. This CDR3 contains 13 residues. The CDR3 region is CASGDTQTGELFF. The CDR3 bases are TGTGCCAGCGGGGACACACAAACCGGGGAGCTGTTTTTT.

On this clonotype itself: A read error is possible here, since a much larger clone lies one base away. The J gene is TRBJ2-5, the V gene TRBV7-9; 9 nucleotides align to TRBD1. The CDR3 spans 19 residues. V was clipped by 5 bases and J by 11 bases; unmatched bases: 27. Germline CDR1 SEHNR, CDR2 FQNEAQ (reference sequence). Written as DNA, the CDR3 is TGTGCCAGCAGCACGATCCCAGCCCGGGACAGGGTACTAAGTGTTGAGCAGTACTTC. Translating gives CASSTIPARDRVLSVEQYF.

This clonotype was seen just once. The V call is TRBV7-2, the J call TRBJ2-5; TRBD1 aligns across 11 bases. Germline V gene lookup returns CDR1 SGHTA and CDR2 FQGNSA. J lost 1 base, V lost 5 bases, and 6 bases had no gene match. The CDR3 sequence is 16 residues long. The DNA for the CDR3 is TGTGCCAGCAGCCCGGGACAGGGGGGCGTCCAAGAGACCCAGTACTTC. This codes for CASSPGQGGVQETQYF.

This clonotype was seen only a few times. A read error may explain this, as a much larger clone is one base away. The genes are TRBV10-3 and TRBJ2-7; D possibly corresponds to TRBD2 (6 bases). The CDR3 contains 15 residues. CDR1 and CDR2 from the germline V gene are ENHRY and SYGVKD. V lost 6 bases to trimming and J lost 0 bases, with 15 bases between them. CDR3 residues: CAISPPGSASYEQYF. CDR3 in DNA: TGTGCCATCAGCCCGCCCGGGAGTGCCTCCTACGAGCAGTACTTC.

The sample holds many counts of this clonotype. The rearrangement joins TRBV5-1 to TRBJ1-1, with a possible D match to TRBD1 (6 bases). This CDR3 has 14 amino acids. V was shortened by 1 base and J by 3 bases, with 10 bases between the two germline ends. In germline, CDR1 is SGHRS, CDR2 YFSETQ. The CDR3 loop is CASSLTGTHTEAFF. CDR3 DNA: TGCGCCAGCAGCTTGACAGGGACGCACACTGAAGCTTTCTTT.

Comments on this clonotype: The junction departs from the called germline gene at one end, perhaps through a read error. The V call is TRBV13, the J call TRBJ1-2; D gene ambiguous. The CDR3 length is 14 residues. CDR1 PRHDT and CDR2 FYEKMQ come from the germline V gene (reference sequence). The CDR3 nucleotides are TGTGCCAGCAGCCGGATAGGAGACTCCTATCGCTACACCTTC. Protein: CASSRIGDSYRYTF.

This clonotype was observed once. A much larger clone is a single base away; this may be a read error. The chain has TRBV6-5 and TRBJ2-1; no definite D call. Germline values: CDR1 MNHEY, CDR2 SVGAGI. V was pared by 0 bases and J by 5 bases, with 14 bases between. The CDR3 consists of 16 residues. The DNA for the CDR3 is TGTGCCAGCAGTTACTCGGCTCTTAACACCGACAATGAGCAGTTCTTC. Translating gives CASSYSALNTDNEQFF.

This clonotype occurred many times. The chain couples TRBV7-9 to TRBJ2-7; D not resolved. V was pared by 3 bases and J by 6 bases, with 12 bases between. The CDR3 extends over 13 amino acids. Germline values: CDR1 SEHNR, CDR2 FQNEAQ (reference sequence). CDR3 in DNA: TGTGCCAGCAGCTTGGCCGAAGTAAGCGAGCAGTACTTC. This codes for CASSLAEVSEQYF.

At least ten counts were recorded for this clonotype. The rearrangement joins TRBV12-3 or TRBV12-4 to TRBJ2-1; tentatively, D is TRBD1 (6 bases). The ends were cut back, 4 bases at V and 4 bases at J, with 11 bases in the middle. The CDR3 has 14 residues. In nucleotides, the CDR3 is TGTGCCAGCAGTTGGCCCAGGGGTTACAATGAGCAGTTCTTC. Translation gives CASSWPRGYNEQFF.

The chain combines TRBV4-2 with TRBJ2-3; 8 bases line up with TRBD1. Germline CDR1 and CDR2: LGHNA and YNFKEQ. The CDR3 is 18 residues long. Trimming at V came to 1 base and at J to 5 bases, leaving 14 bases not matched to a gene. CDR3 nucleotide sequence: TGTGCCAGCAGCCAAGGGGGTGGGACAGGTCATTTTAGAGATACGCAGTATTTT. Encoded protein: CASSQGGGTGHFRDTQYF.

The table lists this clonotype with many counts. The V gene is TRBV5-1, the J gene TRBJ2-1; a possible D gene is TRBD1 (5 bases). Germline CDR1 is SGHRS and CDR2 is YFSETQ. The CDR3 is 16 residues long. The V gene lost 4 bases and the J gene lost 0 bases, with 14 bases spanning the gap. As DNA, the CDR3 is TGCGCCAGCAGCCCCCAAGGGGCCAGCTCCTACAATGAGCAGTTCTTC. Translation gives CASSPQGASSYNEQFF.

Ten or more counts support this clonotype. The chain is built from TRBV28 and TRBJ1-3; 7 bases align to TRBD1. Germline CDR1 is MDHEN and CDR2 is SYDVKM. This CDR3 is 16 amino acids long. V trimming: 3 bases; J trimming: 2 bases; junction bases outside the gene matches: 7. Here the CDR3 reads CASSFWTGSTGNTIYF. CDR3 in DNA: TGTGCCAGCAGTTTTTGGACAGGCTCCACTGGAAACACCATATATTTT.

The sample holds many counts of this clonotype. The V call is TRBV6-2 or TRBV6-3, the J call TRBJ2-3; D unresolved. V lost 10 bases and J 0 bases, leaving 14 bases between the germline ends. Germline CDR1 MNHEY, CDR2 SVGEGT. The CDR3 is made up of 14 amino acids. The DNA of the CDR3 is TGTGCCACCGCCCGAATAACTAGCACAGATACGCAGTATTTT. Protein product: CATARITSTDTQYF.

Worth noting for this clonotype: At one boundary the junction diverges from the germline segment, which might be a read error. This chain connects TRBV12-3 or TRBV12-4 to TRBJ2-2; 7 bases line up with TRBD2. This CDR3 has 15 amino acids. DNA for the CDR3: TGTGCCAGCAGTCTAGCGGTTGGAGGGACCGGGGAGCTGTTTTTT. It codes for CASSLAVGGTGELFF.

This clonotype was counted many times. The rearrangement links TRBV5-1 to TRBJ1-6; 7 nucleotides agree with TRBD1. The V and J ends lost 0 bases and 5 bases, in that order; junction bases with no gene match: 5. This CDR3 is 16 amino acids long. CDR1 is SGHRS and CDR2 is YFSETQ in the germline V gene. CDR3 in DNA: TGCGCCAGCAGCTTGGTAGGGGGCGCGGATAATTCACCCCTCCACTTT. It encodes CASSLVGGADNSPLHF.

Many counts were recorded for this clonotype. The J gene is TRBJ1-6, the V gene TRBV18; D is perhaps TRBD1 (5 bases). Germline V gene lookup returns CDR1 KGHSH and CDR2 LQKENI. Trimming left V 2 bases short and J 7 bases short, with 9 bases between. This CDR3 has 14 amino acids. The CDR3 DNA reads TGTGCCAGCTCACCAGGGGCGGAAAATTCACCCCTCCACTTT. This codes for CASSPGAENSPLHF. Filled out from reference TRBV18 and TRBJ1-6, the complete variable domain reads NAGVMQNPRHLVRRRGQEARLRCSPMKGHSHVYWYRQLPEEGLKFMVYLQKENIIDESGMPKERFSAEFPKEGPSILRIQQVVRGDSAAYFCASSPGAENSPLHFGNGTRLTVT.

This clonotype was counted ten times or more. This chain connects TRBV28 to TRBJ1-5; D remains ambiguous. CDR1 and CDR2 from the germline V gene are MDHEN and SYDVKM. V was pared by 1 base and J by 1 base, with 5 bases between. The CDR3 contains 14 residues. The CDR3 reads CASSLLRSNQPQHF. CDR3 DNA: TGTGCCAGCAGTTTATTACGGAGCAATCAGCCCCAGCATTTT.